The 11 T cell receptor beta chains presented below share a single source sample, sequenced in a study of memory CD4+ T cells and cytomegalovirus serostatus. The sort gate was single viable CD3+CD4+CD8-CD45RO+ cells for memory CD4+ T cells. Only in-frame clones appear in the TCRdb table, and some are missing; sequencing was by immunoSEQ multiplex PCR. The data hold tens of thousands of clones, with 60% to 85% observed a single time. The specimen sequenced was memory CD4+ T cells from blood. These receptors were taken from an adult in good health and CMV-seropositive.

The V and J genes are TRBV25-1 and TRBJ2-7; 8 bases are shared with TRBD1. This CDR3 has 14 residues. V lost 4 bases, J lost 2 bases, and 4 bases stayed unmatched. The germline V gene has CDR1 MGHDK and CDR2 SYGVNS. This chain's CDR3 is CASSGRTGTYEQYF. DNA for the CDR3: TGTGCCAGCAGTGGACGGACAGGGACCTACGAGCAGTACTTC.

This chain connects TRBV7-2 to TRBJ1-2; a weak D match, TRBD1 (5 bases). The CDR3 extends over 14 amino acids. Looked up from germline, CDR1 is SGHTA and CDR2 is FQGNSA. V lost 5 bases and J lost 4, with 14 bases in between. This CDR3 reads CASSGAAFLYGYTF. For the CDR3, the DNA is TGTGCCAGCAGCGGGGCAGCCTTCCTCTATGGCTACACCTTC. The whole variable domain, remainder taken from reference TRBV7-2 and TRBJ1-2, is GAGVSQSPSNKVTEKGKDVELRCDPISGHTALYWYRQSLGQGLEFLIYFQGNSAPDKSGLPSDRFSAERTGGSVSTLTIQRTQQEDSAVYLCASSGAAFLYGYTFGSGTRLTVV.

This clone was found a few times. This rearrangement joins TRBV15 to TRBJ2-7; a possible D gene is TRBD1 (5 bases). Looked up from germline, CDR1 is LNHNV and CDR2 is YYDKDF (reference sequence). The ends were cut back, 3 bases at V and 5 bases at J, with 8 bases in the middle. The CDR3 totals 12 residues. The CDR3 bases are TGTGCCACCAGCAGTAAAGGGGACGAGCAGTACTTC. Translating gives CATSSKGDEQYF.

In its sample, this clone was seen a few times. This chain uses TRBV5-1 with TRBJ2-2; 10 positions match TRBD2. This CDR3 has 16 amino acids. V shed 3 bases, J shed 0 bases, and the junction held 2 bases outside the gene matches. Germline loops: CDR1 SGHRS, CDR2 YFSETQ. CDR3 DNA sequence: TGCGCCAGCAGCTCTACTAGCGGGGCGAACACCGGGGAGCTGTTTTTT. Its translation: CASSSTSGANTGELFF.

The chain employs TRBV29-1 and TRBJ2-2; 9 bases map to TRBD2. J gave up 2 bases and V 6 bases, and 4 bases lay outside the gene matches. This CDR3 contains 14 residues. Germline V gene lookup returns CDR1 SQVTM and CDR2 ANQGSEA. DNA of the CDR3: TGCAGCGTGGCGGGACTAGCAAACACCGGGGAGCTGTTTTTT. This translates into CSVAGLANTGELFF.

The chain links TRBV18 to TRBJ1-6; the D gene is possibly TRBD1 (6 bases). The CDR3 totals 13 residues. CDR1 is KGHSH, CDR2 LQKENI, per germline. The ends were cut back, 4 bases at V and 10 bases at J, with 11 bases in the middle. The DNA for the CDR3 is TGTGCCAGCTCACTAGGACAGTCCTCACCCCTCCACTTT. The encoded protein is CASSLGQSSPLHF.

The rearrangement uses TRBV2 and TRBJ1-5, with no clear D. Trimming shortened V by 1 base and J by 4 bases, and 11 bases separated the two germline ends. The CDR3 is made up of 15 amino acids. Germline lookup yields CDR1 SNHLY and CDR2 FYNNEI. This CDR3 is CASSEEGQVNQPQHF. Here the CDR3 DNA reads TGTGCCAGCAGTGAAGAAGGGCAGGTGAATCAGCCCCAGCATTTT.

This clone was observed a single time. The chain employs TRBV10-3 and TRBJ2-3, with no clear D. V lost 3 bases to trimming and J lost 5 bases, with 12 bases between them. The CDR3 has 14 residues. Germline CDR1 and CDR2: ENHRY and SYGVKD. This CDR3 is CAISDNLFGDTQYF. In DNA form, the CDR3 reads TGTGCCATCAGTGACAATCTCTTTGGAGATACGCAGTATTTT.

This sequence joins TRBV5-1 and TRBJ2-3; D is unclear. The CDR3 length is 11 residues. The ends were cut back, 1 base at V and 4 bases at J, with 1 base in the middle. Germline values: CDR1 SGHRS, CDR2 YFSETQ. Written as DNA, the CDR3 is TGCGCCAGCAGCTTGCCAGATACGCAGTATTTT. Encoded protein: CASSLPDTQYF.

The genes are TRBV28 and TRBJ2-7; D is possibly TRBD2 (5 bases). CDR1 is MDHEN and CDR2 is SYDVKM in the germline V gene. The V end lost 8 bases, the J end lost 4 bases, and 15 bases lay between the germline ends. This CDR3 has 13 amino acids. The CDR3 loop is CASSAEAIYEQYF. Here the CDR3 DNA reads TGTGCCAGCTCGGCGGAGGCAATTTACGAGCAGTACTTC. Variable domain in full (rest from reference TRBV28 and TRBJ2-7): DVKVTQSSRYLVKRTGEKVFLECVQDMDHENMFWYRQDPGLGLRLIYFSYDVKMKEKGDIPEGYSVSREKKERFSLILESASTNQTSMYLCASSAEAIYEQYFGPGTRLTVT.

This chain connects TRBV6-6 to TRBJ2-7; D is possibly TRBD1 (6 bases). V lost 4 bases and J lost 1, with 8 bases in between. The CDR3 loop spans 13 amino acids. Germline values: CDR1 MNHNY, CDR2 SVGAGI (reference sequence). The CDR3, as DNA: TGTGCCAGCAGTTCCGACAGGTCCTACGAGCAGTACTTC. It specifies CASSSDRSYEQYF.